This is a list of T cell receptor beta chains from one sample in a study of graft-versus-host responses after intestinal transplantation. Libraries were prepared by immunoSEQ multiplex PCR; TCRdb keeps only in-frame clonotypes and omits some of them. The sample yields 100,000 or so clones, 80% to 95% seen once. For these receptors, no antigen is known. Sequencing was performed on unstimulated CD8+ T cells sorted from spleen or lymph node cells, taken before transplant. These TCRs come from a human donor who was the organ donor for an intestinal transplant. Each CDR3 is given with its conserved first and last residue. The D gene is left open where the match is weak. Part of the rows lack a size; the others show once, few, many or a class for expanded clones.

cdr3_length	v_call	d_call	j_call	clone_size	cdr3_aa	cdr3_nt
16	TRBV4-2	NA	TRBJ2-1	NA	CASSQDGLLGPDEQFF	TGTGCCAGCAGCCAAGATGGGTTACTAGGACCAGATGAGCAGTTCTTC
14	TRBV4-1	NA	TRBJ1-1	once	CASSQARTVAEAFF	TGCGCCAGCAGCCAAGCGAGGACAGTCGCTGAAGCTTTCTTT
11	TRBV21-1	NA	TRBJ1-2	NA	CASCPRYGYTF	TGTGCCAGCTGCCCCCGGTACGGCTACACCTTC
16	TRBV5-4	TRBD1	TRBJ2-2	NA	CASSFFIGQGAPELFF	TGTGCCAGCAGCTTTTTTATTGGACAGGGGGCGCCGGAGCTGTTTTTT
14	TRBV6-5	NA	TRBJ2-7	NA	CASTRSKGVHEQYF	TGTGCCAGCACCCGCTCTAAGGGGGTCCACGAGCAGTACTTC
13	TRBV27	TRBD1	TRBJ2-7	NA	CASSQTGVHEQYF	TGTGCCAGCAGCCAAACAGGGGTTCACGAGCAGTACTTC
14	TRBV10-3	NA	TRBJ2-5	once	CAISGGTTQETQYF	TGTGCCATCAGTGGCGGGACGACCCAAGAGACCCAGTACTTC
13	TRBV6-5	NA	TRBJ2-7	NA	CASRLRGSYEQYF	TGTGCCAGCAGACTCCGGGGCTCCTACGAGCAGTACTTC
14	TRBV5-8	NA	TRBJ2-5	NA	CAAGDRRGGETQYF	TGTGCCGCCGGAGATAGGAGGGGCGGAGAGACCCAGTACTTC
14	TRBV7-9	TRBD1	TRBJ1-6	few	CASSLGQGSSPLHF	TGTGCCAGCAGCTTGGGACAGGGTAGTTCACCCCTCCACTTT
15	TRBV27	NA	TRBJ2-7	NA	CASSSLSSFRGEQYF	TGTGCCAGCAGTTCACTATCCTCCTTTCGGGGCGAGCAGTACTTC
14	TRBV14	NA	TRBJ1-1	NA	CASSQTRLNTEAFF	TGTGCCAGCAGTCAAACGCGGCTAAACACTGAAGCTTTCTTT
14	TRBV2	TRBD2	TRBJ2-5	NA	CASSEWRELETQYF	TGTGCCAGCAGTGAATGGCGGGAGCTAGAGACCCAGTACTTC
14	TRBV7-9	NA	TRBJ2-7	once	CASSPASGRYEQYF	TGTGCCAGCAGCCCTGCCAGTGGGCGATACGAGCAGTACTTC
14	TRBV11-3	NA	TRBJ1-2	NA	CASSHRDKRYGYTF	TGTGCCAGCAGCCACCGGGACAAACGTTATGGCTACACCTTC
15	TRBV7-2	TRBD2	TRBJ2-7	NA	CASSPTTSSHYEQYF	TGTGCCAGCAGCCCGACGACTAGCAGCCACTACGAGCAGTACTTC
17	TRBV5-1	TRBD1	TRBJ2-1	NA	CASSLGTGLSSYNEQFF	TGCGCCAGCAGCTTGGGGACAGGTCTAAGCTCCTACAATGAGCAGTTCTTC
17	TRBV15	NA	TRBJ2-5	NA	CATSRTLFKSGEETQYF	TGTGCCACCAGCAGGACCCTCTTTAAAAGCGGTGAAGAGACCCAGTACTTC
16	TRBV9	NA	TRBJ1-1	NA	CASSVDGGLVNTEAFF	TGTGCCAGCAGCGTAGACGGAGGGTTGGTGAACACTGAAGCTTTCTTT
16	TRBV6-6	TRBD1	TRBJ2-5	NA	CASSYRQGIAQETQYF	TGTGCCAGCAGTTACAGACAGGGAATAGCCCAAGAGACCCAGTACTTC
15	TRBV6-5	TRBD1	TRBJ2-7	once	CASTQGTGEGYEQYF	TGTGCCAGCACCCAGGGGACAGGCGAAGGGTACGAGCAGTACTTC
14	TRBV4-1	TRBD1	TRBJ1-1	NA	CASSPGQGGTEAFF	TGCGCCAGCAGCCCCGGACAGGGTGGCACTGAAGCTTTCTTT
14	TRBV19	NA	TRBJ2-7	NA	CASSHGTRSYEQYF	TGTGCCAGTAGTCACGGGACAAGATCCTACGAGCAGTACTTC
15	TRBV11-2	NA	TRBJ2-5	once	CASEEGWGSQETQYF	TGTGCCAGCGAAGAAGGATGGGGCAGTCAAGAGACCCAGTACTTC
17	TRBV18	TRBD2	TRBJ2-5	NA	CASSPDAAGASGETQYF	TGTGCCAGCTCACCCGACGCAGCGGGGGCCTCTGGGGAGACCCAGTACTTC
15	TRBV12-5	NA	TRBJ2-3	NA	CASGLGQSSTDTQYF	TGTGCTAGTGGTTTGGGACAGTCTAGCACAGATACGCAGTATTTT
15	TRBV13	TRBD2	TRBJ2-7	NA	CASSLRGGEVEEQYF	TGTGCCAGCAGCCTGCGGGGGGGCGAAGTCGAGGAGCAGTACTTC
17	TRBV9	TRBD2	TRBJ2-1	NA	CASSGGIAGGPLDEQFF	TGTGCCAGCAGCGGAGGAATAGCGGGAGGGCCTCTGGATGAGCAGTTCTTC
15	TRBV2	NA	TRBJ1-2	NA	CASSEFFMRNYGYTF	TGTGCCAGCAGTGAATTTTTTATGCGGAACTATGGCTACACCTTC
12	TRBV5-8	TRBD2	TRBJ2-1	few	CASSLTSSEQFF	TGTGCCAGCAGCCTGACTAGCAGTGAGCAGTTCTTC
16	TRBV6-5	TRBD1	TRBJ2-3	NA	CASSYPGTGVTDTQYF	TGTGCCAGCAGTTACCCCGGGACAGGGGTTACAGATACGCAGTATTTT
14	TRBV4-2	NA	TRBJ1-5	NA	CASSQDRAWQPQHF	TGTGCCAGCAGCCAAGACAGGGCCTGGCAGCCCCAGCATTTT
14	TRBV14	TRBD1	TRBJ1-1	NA	CASSQGQGFTEAFF	TGTGCCAGCAGCCAAGGACAGGGGTTCACTGAAGCTTTCTTT
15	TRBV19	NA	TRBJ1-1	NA	CASSIGPGMNTEAFF	TGTGCCAGTAGTATCGGCCCAGGGATGAACACTGAAGCTTTCTTT
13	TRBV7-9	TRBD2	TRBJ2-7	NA	CAIRTSGIDEQYF	TGTGCCATCCGGACTAGCGGAATTGACGAGCAGTACTTC
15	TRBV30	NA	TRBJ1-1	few	CAWSVLRQGPTEAFF	TGTGCCTGGAGTGTACTTCGGCAGGGTCCCACTGAAGCTTTCTTT
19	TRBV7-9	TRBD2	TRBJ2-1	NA	CASSSSGLAGGSSYNEQFF	TGTGCCAGCAGCTCATCGGGACTAGCGGGAGGGAGCTCCTACAATGAGCAGTTCTTC
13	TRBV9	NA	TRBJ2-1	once	CASSRDRGNEQFF	TGTGCCAGCAGCCGCGACCGGGGCAATGAGCAGTTCTTC
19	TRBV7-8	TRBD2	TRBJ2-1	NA	CASSSPGTSGRARVNEQFF	TGTGCCAGCAGCTCCCCCGGGACTAGCGGGAGGGCCAGGGTAAATGAGCAGTTCTTC
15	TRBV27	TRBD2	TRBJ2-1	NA	CASSFLLAGAWRQFF	TGTGCCAGCAGTTTTTTGTTAGCGGGGGCTTGGCGGCAGTTCTTC
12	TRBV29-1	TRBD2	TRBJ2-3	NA	CSVEAGEDTQYF	TGCAGCGTTGAGGCGGGAGAAGATACGCAGTATTTT